The rows below give T cell receptor beta chains drawn from one sample of a study of T-cell reconstitution after alpha-beta-depleted transplantation in children. From the PCR reads, TCRdb called clonotypes with MiXCR, one entry per CDR3 protein. This table holds about 400,000 distinct CDR3 sequences, 20% found once. The source material was PBMCs from the stem cell graft donor, sampled from the stem cell graft. These receptor sequences come from a human donor who donated a stem cell graft to a child with acute myeloid leukemia. The CDR3 runs from the conserved cysteine through the conserved F or W. A D gene is named only where the DNA matches it firmly. Clone size is shown for a subset of rows, as once, few, many or a class of expanded clone.

V	J	size	D	DNA	CDR3
TRBV7-3	TRBJ2-3	-	TRBD2	TGTGCCAGCAGCCCCCGGGTAGCGGGAGGAGATACGCAGTATTTT	CASSPRVAGGDTQYF
TRBV12-3/TRBV12-4	TRBJ2-5	-	TRBD1	TGTGCCAGCAGCCAAGACAGGGAGTGGCGAGAGACCCAGTACTTC	CASSQDREWRETQYF
TRBV7-9	TRBJ2-3	-	-	TGTGCCAGCAGCTTAGGGGGGCCAGATACGCAGTATTTT	CASSLGGPDTQYF
TRBV6-1	TRBJ2-5	-	-	TGTGCCAGCAGACGGGGATCGCGGGGCCAAGAGACCCAGTACTTC	CASRRGSRGQETQYF
TRBV29-1	TRBJ2-3	few	TRBD2	TGCAGCGTACGGGAGGGCCCAGATACGCAGTATTTT	CSVREGPDTQYF
TRBV7-2	TRBJ2-7	few	TRBD2	TGTGCCAGCAGCAACTTAGCGGGATACTACGAGCAGTACTTC	CASSNLAGYYEQYF
TRBV6-2/TRBV6-3	TRBJ2-1	-	TRBD2	TGTGCCAGCAGTTACTCGGAAAGCCTAGCGGGCATAAATACCTACAATGAGCAGTTCTTC	CASSYSESLAGINTYNEQFF
TRBV5-1	TRBJ2-1	few	TRBD2	TGCGCCAGCAGCTTGACTAGCGGTGAGCAGTTCTTC	CASSLTSGEQFF
TRBV20-1	TRBJ1-6	many	-	TGCAGTGCTGAACAGGGTAATTCACCCCTCCACTTT	CSAEQGNSPLHF
TRBV13	TRBJ2-3	-	-	TGTGCCAGCAGCTTATGGACTGGCGGAGGCACAGATACGCAGTATTTT	CASSLWTGGGTDTQYF
TRBV12-3/TRBV12-4	TRBJ1-1	few	TRBD1	TGTGCCAGCTCTGGCGGACAGGCTCTGAACACTGAAGCTTTCTTT	CASSGGQALNTEAFF
TRBV12-3/TRBV12-4	TRBJ2-7	few	-	TGTGCCAGCAGTTTAGCGATACATCGGACAGCGCTAAACGAGCAGTACTTC	CASSLAIHRTALNEQYF
TRBV18	TRBJ2-1	-	-	TGTGCCAGCTCGCAGTGGGACGCACGAAATGAGCAGTTCTTC	CASSQWDARNEQFF
TRBV7-3	TRBJ2-7	few	TRBD2	TGTGCCAGCAGCTTAACTGACATGGGACTAGCGGGAACGTACGAGCAGTACTTC	CASSLTDMGLAGTYEQYF
TRBV25-1	TRBJ2-7	-	-	TGTGCCAGCTCCCTCGGGGGAGAAGGCACTGTATCGCGGTACGAGCAGTACTTC	CASSLGGEGTVSRYEQYF
TRBV24-1	TRBJ2-1	-	TRBD2	TGTGCCACCAGGTCGGGAGGGGAGCACAATGAGCAGTTCTTC	CATRSGGEHNEQFF
TRBV29-1	TRBJ2-3	few	TRBD1	TGCAGCGTTGCGTACTTCGAGGGACAGGGCGCAGATACGCAGTATTTT	CSVAYFEGQGADTQYF
TRBV27	TRBJ2-3	-	-	TGTGCCAGCAGCCCCTGGGCAGCGTCCACAGATACGCAGTATTTT	CASSPWAASTDTQYF
TRBV12-3/TRBV12-4	TRBJ2-3	-	-	TGTGCCAGCAGGCGCCTCAGTGATACAGATACGCAGTATTTT	CASRRLSDTDTQYF
TRBV2	TRBJ2-1	-	TRBD1	TGTGCCAGCAGTGTATCGGGGACAGGGACCTACAATGAGCAGTTCTTC	CASSVSGTGTYNEQFF
TRBV10-3	TRBJ2-7	many	TRBD2	TGTGCCATCAGCCGGGAGGCCTACGAGCAGTACTTC	CAISREAYEQYF
TRBV28	TRBJ1-1	few	-	TGTGCCAGCAGTTGGATAGCAGCCTTGAGGCCCACTGAAGCTTTCTTT	CASSWIAALRPTEAFF
TRBV20-1	TRBJ1-1	few	-	TGCAGTGCTCCCCCCTCGGTGATTGATGATAACACTGAAGCTTTCTTT	CSAPPSVIDDNTEAFF
TRBV6-1	TRBJ1-2	-	-	TGTGCCAGCAGGGAGCAAGGGGATGAGACCGGATACACCTTC	CASREQGDETGYTF
TRBV20-1	TRBJ2-3	many	-	TGCAGTGCCAGCTGGGAGTACACAGATACGCAGTATTTT	CSASWEYTDTQYF
TRBV5-1	TRBJ2-6	-	-	TGCGCCAGCAGCTTGGATAGGATCTCTGGGGCCAACGTCCTGACTTTC	CASSLDRISGANVLTF
TRBV28	TRBJ1-6	few	-	TGTGCCAGCAGTTTACCTAATTCACCCCTCCACTTT	CASSLPNSPLHF
TRBV27	TRBJ2-7	-	-	TGTGCCAGCAGCCCAGGGGTGGCCGATCGTTACGAGCAGTACTTC	CASSPGVADRYEQYF
TRBV6-2/TRBV6-3	TRBJ2-1	once	TRBD2	TGTGCCAGCAGTTACCCCGGGGGGGAGGCACTTGAGGATGAGCAGTTCTTC	CASSYPGGEALEDEQFF
TRBV7-9	TRBJ1-1	-	TRBD1	TGTGCCAGCAGCTGGGGACAGTCGAACACTGAAGCTTTCTTT	CASSWGQSNTEAFF
TRBV5-1	TRBJ2-3	few	-	TGCGCCAGCAGCGTACTCTGGGGCGAGGGTGCAGATACGCAGTATTTT	CASSVLWGEGADTQYF
TRBV12-3/TRBV12-4	TRBJ2-2	-	-	TGTGCCAGCAGCTCCAGGGTGAACACCGGGGAGCTGTTTTTT	CASSSRVNTGELFF
TRBV4-3	TRBJ2-7	few	-	TGCGCCAGCAGCCAAGATCTTCTTAGGGCAGGGAGTGTCGAGCAGTACTTC	CASSQDLLRAGSVEQYF
TRBV12-3/TRBV12-4	TRBJ2-1	-	TRBD2	TGTGCCAGCAGTGGGCTAGCGGGAGGGCCCTACAATGAGCAGTTCTTC	CASSGLAGGPYNEQFF
TRBV6-1	TRBJ2-3	-	TRBD2	TGTGCCAGGTTGACTAGCGGAGGCACAGATACGCAGTATTTT	CARLTSGGTDTQYF
TRBV9	TRBJ2-7	few	-	TGTGCCAGCAGCGTAGGGGCCGCCTACGAGCAGTACTTC	CASSVGAAYEQYF
TRBV2	TRBJ2-6	-	TRBD1	TGTGCCAGCGGACAGGGTGAGATCTCTGGGGCCAACGTCCTGACTTTC	CASGQGEISGANVLTF
TRBV20-1	TRBJ2-4	few	TRBD2	TGCAGTGCAATTACCGGGACTAGGAACATTCAGTACTTC	CSAITGTRNIQYF
TRBV11-1	TRBJ1-5	few	-	TGTGCCAGCAGTTATATCGGCGTCGGAGCTTATAGCAATCAGCCCCAGCATTTT	CASSYIGVGAYSNQPQHF
TRBV20-1	TRBJ1-1	few	-	TGCAGTGCTAGAGATATACCGGGGAAGCTTGGATCAAACACTGAAGCTTTCTTT	CSARDIPGKLGSNTEAFF
TRBV20-1	TRBJ2-1	many	-	TGCAGTGCTAGAGAGGCATCGGGCCTCAACAGCTACAATGAGCAGTTCTTC	CSAREASGLNSYNEQFF
TRBV25-1	TRBJ1-6	-	-	TGTGCCAGCAGTGAATGTCAGGGACGGACAAACTTAACCCTCCACTTT	CASSECQGRTNLTLHF
TRBV20-1	TRBJ2-1	many	-	TGCAGTGCTAGGAGACAACAGGATGAGCAGTTCTTC	CSARRQQDEQFF
TRBV2	TRBJ2-1	-	-	TGTGCCAGCAGTGAGGAGAGGGGGTCCTACAATGAGCAGTTCTTC	CASSEERGSYNEQFF
TRBV6-1	TRBJ2-3	-	-	TGTGCCAGCAGCCTTTCTTCTGGGGGAATTGGGTCAGATACGCAGTATTTT	CASSLSSGGIGSDTQYF
TRBV4-2	TRBJ2-3	-	TRBD1	TGTGCCAGCAGCCAAGATGGGACAGGGGGCACAGATACGCAGTATTTT	CASSQDGTGGTDTQYF
TRBV2	TRBJ2-7	-	TRBD2	TGTGCCAGCAAAGGGTCTCAAGCGGGAGTGGAGTACTTC	CASKGSQAGVEYF